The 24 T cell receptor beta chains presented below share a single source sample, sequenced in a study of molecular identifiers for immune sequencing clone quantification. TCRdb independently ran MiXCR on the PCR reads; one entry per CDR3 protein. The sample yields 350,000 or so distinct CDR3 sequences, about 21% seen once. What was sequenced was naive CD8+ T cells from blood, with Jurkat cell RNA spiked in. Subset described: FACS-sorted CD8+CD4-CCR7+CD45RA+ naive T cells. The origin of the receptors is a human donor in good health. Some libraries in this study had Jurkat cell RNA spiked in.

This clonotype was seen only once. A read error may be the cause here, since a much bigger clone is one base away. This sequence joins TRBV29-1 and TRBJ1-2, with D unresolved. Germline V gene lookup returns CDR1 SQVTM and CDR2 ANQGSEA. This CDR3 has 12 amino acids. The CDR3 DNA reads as TGCAACGTTGAAGTACGTCCGGCGTCCTACACCTTC. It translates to CNVEVRPASYTF.

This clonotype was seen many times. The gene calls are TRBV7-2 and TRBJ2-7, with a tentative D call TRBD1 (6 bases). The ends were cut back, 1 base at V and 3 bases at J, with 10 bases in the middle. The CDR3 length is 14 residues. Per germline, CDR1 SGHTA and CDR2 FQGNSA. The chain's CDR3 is CASSLGAGVYEQYF. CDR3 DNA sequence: TGTGCCAGCAGCTTAGGAGCAGGGGTCTACGAGCAGTACTTC.

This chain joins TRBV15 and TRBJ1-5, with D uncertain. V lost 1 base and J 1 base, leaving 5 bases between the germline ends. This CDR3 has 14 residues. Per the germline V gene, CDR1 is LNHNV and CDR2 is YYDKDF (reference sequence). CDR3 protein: CATSRVGSNQPQHF. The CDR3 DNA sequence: TGTGCCACCAGCAGAGTGGGAAGCAATCAGCCCCAGCATTTT.

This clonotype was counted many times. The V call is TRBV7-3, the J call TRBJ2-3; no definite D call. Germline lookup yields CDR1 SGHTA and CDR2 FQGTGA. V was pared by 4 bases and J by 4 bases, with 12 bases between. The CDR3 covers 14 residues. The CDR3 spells CASSSVSGADTQYF. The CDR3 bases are TGTGCCAGCAGCTCCGTTTCCGGCGCAGATACGCAGTATTTT.

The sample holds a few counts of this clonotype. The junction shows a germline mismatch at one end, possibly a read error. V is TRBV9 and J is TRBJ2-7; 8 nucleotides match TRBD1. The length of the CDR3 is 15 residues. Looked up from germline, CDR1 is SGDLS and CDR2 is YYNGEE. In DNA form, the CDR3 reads TGTGCCAGCAGCGAGACAGGGGCTGACTCCTACGAGCAGCACTTC. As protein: CASSETGADSYEQHF. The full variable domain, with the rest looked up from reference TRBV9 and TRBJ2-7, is DSGVTQTPKHLITATGQRVTLRCSPRSGDLSVYWYQQSLDQGLQFLIQYYNGEERAKGNILERFSAQQFPDLHSELNLSSLELGDSALYFCASSETGADSYEQHFGPGTRLTVT.

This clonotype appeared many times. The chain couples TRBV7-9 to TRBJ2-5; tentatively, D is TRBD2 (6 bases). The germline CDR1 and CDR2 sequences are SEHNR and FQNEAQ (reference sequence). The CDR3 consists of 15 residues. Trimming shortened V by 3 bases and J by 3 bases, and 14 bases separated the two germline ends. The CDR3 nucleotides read TGTGCCAGCAGCTTCGGGCCTGGGGAGGAAGAGACCCAGTACTTC. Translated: CASSFGPGEEETQYF.

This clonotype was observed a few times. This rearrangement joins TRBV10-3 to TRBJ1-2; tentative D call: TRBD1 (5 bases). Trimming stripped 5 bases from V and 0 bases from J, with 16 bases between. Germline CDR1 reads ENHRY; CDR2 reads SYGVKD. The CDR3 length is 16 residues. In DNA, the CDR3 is TGTGCCATCAGTATGGAACTGGGACGGACTAACTATGGCTACACCTTC. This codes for CAISMELGRTNYGYTF.

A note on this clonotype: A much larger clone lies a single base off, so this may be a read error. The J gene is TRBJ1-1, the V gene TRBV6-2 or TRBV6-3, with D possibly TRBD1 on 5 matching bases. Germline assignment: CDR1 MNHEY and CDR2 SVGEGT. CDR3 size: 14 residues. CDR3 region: CASSPAVGGTEASF. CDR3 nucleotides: TGTGCCAGCAGTCCCGCGGTGGGGGGAACTGAAGCTTCCTTT.

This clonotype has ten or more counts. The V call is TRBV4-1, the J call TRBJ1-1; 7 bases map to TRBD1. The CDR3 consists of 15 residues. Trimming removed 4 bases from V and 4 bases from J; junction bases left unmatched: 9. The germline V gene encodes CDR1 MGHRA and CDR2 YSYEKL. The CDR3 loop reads CASSRNTGAATEAFF. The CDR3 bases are TGCGCCAGCAGCCGAAATACAGGGGCCGCCACTGAAGCTTTCTTT.

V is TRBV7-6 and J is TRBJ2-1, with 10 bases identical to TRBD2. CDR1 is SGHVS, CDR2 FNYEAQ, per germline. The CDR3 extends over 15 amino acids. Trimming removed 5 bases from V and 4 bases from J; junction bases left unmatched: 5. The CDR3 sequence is CASSTISGGYNEQFF. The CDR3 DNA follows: TGTGCCAGCAGCACCATTAGCGGGGGGTACAATGAGCAGTTCTTC.

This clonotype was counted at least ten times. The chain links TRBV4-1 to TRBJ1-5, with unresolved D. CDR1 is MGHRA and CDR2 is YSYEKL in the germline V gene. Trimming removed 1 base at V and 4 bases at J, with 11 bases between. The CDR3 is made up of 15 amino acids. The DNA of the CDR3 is TGCGCCAGCAGCCAAGGCCAGCTCGTTAATCAGCCCCAGCATTTT. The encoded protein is CASSQGQLVNQPQHF.

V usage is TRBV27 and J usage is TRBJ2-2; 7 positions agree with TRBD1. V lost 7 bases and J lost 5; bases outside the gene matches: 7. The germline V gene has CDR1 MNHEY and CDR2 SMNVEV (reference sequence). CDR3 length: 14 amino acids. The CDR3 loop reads CASKTGMLTGELFF. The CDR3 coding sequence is TGTGCCAGCAAGACAGGGATGCTTACCGGGGAGCTGTTTTTT.

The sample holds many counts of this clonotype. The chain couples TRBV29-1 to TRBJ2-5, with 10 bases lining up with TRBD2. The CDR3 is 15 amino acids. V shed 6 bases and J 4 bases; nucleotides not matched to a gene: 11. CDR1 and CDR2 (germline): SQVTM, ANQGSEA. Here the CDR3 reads CSVDGLAEGGETQYF. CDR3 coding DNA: TGCAGCGTGGATGGACTAGCGGAGGGAGGAGAGACCCAGTACTTC.

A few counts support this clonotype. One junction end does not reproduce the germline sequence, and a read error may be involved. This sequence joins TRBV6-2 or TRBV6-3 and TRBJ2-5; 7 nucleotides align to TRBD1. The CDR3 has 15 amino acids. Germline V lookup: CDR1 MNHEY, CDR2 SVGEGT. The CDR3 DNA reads TGTGCCAGCAGTTACACTCCCGCAGGGGGACAGACCCAGCACTTC. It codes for CASSYTPAGGQTQHF.

Here the CDR3 DNA reads TGTGCCAGCAGCTCGGGACTAGCCCTTCCCACAGATACGCAGTATTTT. Residues: CASSSGLALPTDTQYF. The chain is built from TRBV7-9 and TRBJ2-3; 9 nucleotides agree with TRBD2. Trimming at V came to 4 bases and at J to 2 bases, leaving 7 bases not matched to a gene. The CDR3 length is 16 residues. Germline assignment: CDR1 SEHNR and CDR2 FQNEAQ (reference sequence).

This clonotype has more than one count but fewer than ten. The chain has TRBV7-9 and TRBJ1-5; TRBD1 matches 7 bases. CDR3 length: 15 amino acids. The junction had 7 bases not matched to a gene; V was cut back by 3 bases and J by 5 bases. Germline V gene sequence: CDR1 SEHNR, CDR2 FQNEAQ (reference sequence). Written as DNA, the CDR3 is TGTGCCAGCAGCTTTGAAGGGGGCGGTTATCAGCCCCAGCATTTT. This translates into CASSFEGGGYQPQHF. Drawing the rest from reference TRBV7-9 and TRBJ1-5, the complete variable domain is DTGVSQNPRHKITKRGQNVTFRCDPISEHNRLYWYRQTLGQGPEFLTYFQNEAQLEKSRLLSDRFSAERPKGSFSTLEIQRTEQGDSAMYLCASSFEGGGYQPQHFGDGTRLSIL.

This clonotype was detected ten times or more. CDR3 protein: CASSLKSGNTDTQYF. The CDR3 DNA reads TGTGCCAGCAGCTTAAAATCCGGGAACACAGATACGCAGTATTTT. The chain is built from TRBV7-8 and TRBJ2-3; D perhaps matches TRBD2 (5 bases). Germline V lookup: CDR1 SGHVS, CDR2 FQNEAQ. This CDR3 is 15 amino acids long. V was cut by 2 bases and J by 2 bases, with 11 bases left in between.

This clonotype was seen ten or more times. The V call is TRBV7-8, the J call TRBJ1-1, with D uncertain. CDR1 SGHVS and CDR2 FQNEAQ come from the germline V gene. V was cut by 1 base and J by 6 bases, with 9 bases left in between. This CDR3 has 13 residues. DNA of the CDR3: TGTGCCAGCAGCTTAGAAAGGGTCCCTGAAGCTTTCTTT. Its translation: CASSLERVPEAFF.

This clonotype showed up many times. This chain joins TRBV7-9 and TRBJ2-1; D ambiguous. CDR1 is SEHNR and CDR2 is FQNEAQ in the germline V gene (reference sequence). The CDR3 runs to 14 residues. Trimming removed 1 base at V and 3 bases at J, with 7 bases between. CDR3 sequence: CASSLGNIYNEQFF. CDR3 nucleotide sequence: TGTGCCAGCAGCTTAGGTAATATCTACAATGAGCAGTTCTTC.

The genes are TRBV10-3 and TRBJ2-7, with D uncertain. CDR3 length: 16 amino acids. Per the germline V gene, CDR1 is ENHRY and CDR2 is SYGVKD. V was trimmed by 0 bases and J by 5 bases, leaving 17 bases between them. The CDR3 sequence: CAISESVADGYDEQYF. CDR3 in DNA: TGTGCCATCAGTGAGTCGGTGGCAGACGGTTACGACGAGCAGTACTTC.

CDR3 in DNA: TGTGCCAGTAGTGCCGGACTAGTTGACGGGCAGTACTTC. Translating gives CASSAGLVDGQYF. The chain employs TRBV19 and TRBJ2-7; TRBD2 agrees at 7 bases. Germline values: CDR1 LNHDA, CDR2 SQIVND (reference sequence). With 5 bases clipped from V and 9 bases from J, the junction kept 10 bases outside the gene matches. The CDR3 runs to 13 residues.

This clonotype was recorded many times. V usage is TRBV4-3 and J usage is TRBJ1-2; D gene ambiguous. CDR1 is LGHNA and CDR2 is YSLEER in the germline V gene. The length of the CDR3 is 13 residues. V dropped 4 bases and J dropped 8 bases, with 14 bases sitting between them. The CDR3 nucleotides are TGCGCCAGCAGCCCCAGGACTTACCACGGCTACACCTTC. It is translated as CASSPRTYHGYTF.

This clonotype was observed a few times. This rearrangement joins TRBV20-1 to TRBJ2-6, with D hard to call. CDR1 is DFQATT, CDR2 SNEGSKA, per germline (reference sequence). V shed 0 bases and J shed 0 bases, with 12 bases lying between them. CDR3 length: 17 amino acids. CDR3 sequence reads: CSARDPDTFSGANVLTF. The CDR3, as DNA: TGCAGTGCTAGAGATCCCGACACTTTCTCTGGGGCCAACGTCCTGACTTTC.

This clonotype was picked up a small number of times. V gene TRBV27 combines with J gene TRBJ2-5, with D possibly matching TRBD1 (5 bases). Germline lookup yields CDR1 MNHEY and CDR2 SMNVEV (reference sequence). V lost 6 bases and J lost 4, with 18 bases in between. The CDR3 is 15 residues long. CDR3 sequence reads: CASSPRGRERETQYF. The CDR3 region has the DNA TGTGCCAGCAGCCCGCGTGGCAGGGAAAGAGAGACCCAGTACTTC.